This T cell receptor beta chain was sequenced during a study of blood T cell repertoires in COVID-19. About the study: Acute-phase and convalescent COVID-19 samples originated in the United States, Italy and Spain. Nucleic acid was either cDNA or gDNA, and it came from T cells, B-cell-depleted T cells, or PBMCs.

CDR3 length: 15 amino acids. Germline-derived CDR1 and CDR2 are SGHAT and FQNNGV. The J segment lost 3 bases and the V segment lost 4 bases, leaving 8 bases of the junction unmatched. Per the study methods: Reference gene primer amplification yielded estimated nucleated cell counts. Produced via immunoSEQ multiplex PCR; TCRdb's table is partial and in-frame only. Clone size and the V and J calls come from that table; the DNA yielded D and trimming. The data show 110,000 or so clones, roughly nine tenths seen once. The TCR comes from a man in his 70s who had recovered from COVID-19. Sequencing was carried out using peripheral blood. The chain is built from TRBV11-2 and TRBJ2-5, with 7 bases identical to TRBD1. The CDR3 nucleotides read TGTGCCAGCAGCTCCCTAGGACAGGTGGAAGAGACCCAGTACTTC. Amino acids: CASSSLGQVEETQYF.